A single sample gave rise to the 25 T cell receptor beta chains below, sequenced in a study of post-analysis software for immune sequencing data. Whole-study results and caveats: Five or six TRBV segments were more frequent in patients than controls; TRBV5-6, TRBV5-1 and TRBV20-1 belonged to this group.

Built from TCR beta cDNA, the libraries had unique molecular identifiers in them. TCRdb reanalysed the PCR reads using MiXCR and keeps one entry per CDR3 protein. The data contain 650,000 to 900,000 distinct CDR3 sequences, under 60% of them singletons. Their recognized antigens are unknown. Specimen: blood. The receptors stem from a girl under 18 with multiple sclerosis.

In this sample, this clonotype turned up a few times. This rearrangement joins TRBV15 to TRBJ2-6; TRBD2 might be the D (5 bases). V was cut by 3 bases and J by 0 bases, with 18 bases left in between. The germline gives CDR1 LNHNV, CDR2 YYDKDF (reference sequence). This CDR3 contains 19 residues. CDR3 amino acids: CATSRPSSGIDSGANVLTF. The CDR3 nucleotides are TGTGCCACCAGCAGGCCCTCGTCGGGGATTGACTCTGGGGCCAACGTCCTGACTTTC.

This clonotype was recorded a few times. V usage is TRBV5-1 and J usage is TRBJ2-5; TRBD1 might be the D (5 bases). This CDR3 contains 13 residues. Germline V CDR1 and CDR2: SGHRS, YFSETQ. V was cut by 6 bases and J by 0 bases, with 9 bases left in between. Written as DNA, the CDR3 is TGCGCCAGCACCCAGGGCTACCAAGAGACCCAGTACTTC. This translates into CASTQGYQETQYF.

This clonotype was picked up a small number of times. This sequence joins TRBV7-2 and TRBJ2-1; D remains unclear. CDR3 length: 12 amino acids. CDR1 SGHTA and CDR2 FQGNSA come from the germline V gene. V lost 5 bases to trimming and J lost 6 bases, with 8 bases between them. CDR3 sequence: CASSAQVNEQFF. In DNA, the CDR3 is TGTGCCAGCAGCGCCCAGGTCAATGAGCAGTTCTTC.

V is TRBV20-1 and J is TRBJ2-4; D is possibly TRBD1 (6 bases). Germline V gene data show CDR1 as DFQATT and CDR2 as SNEGSKA (reference sequence). This CDR3 contains 16 residues. The V end lost 0 bases, the J end lost 0 bases, and 12 bases lay between the germline ends. As DNA, the CDR3 is TGCAGTGCTAGAGATGCCCAGGGGATAGCCAAAAACATTCAGTACTTC. This translates into CSARDAQGIAKNIQYF.

The rearrangement joins TRBV7-2 to TRBJ2-1; 8 nucleotides align to TRBD2. With 1 base clipped from V and 7 bases from J, the junction kept 12 bases outside the gene matches. Germline CDR1 reads SGHTA; CDR2 reads FQGNSA. The CDR3 loop spans 17 amino acids. The CDR3: CASSLDVPGGSGNEQFF. In DNA, the CDR3 is TGTGCCAGCAGCTTAGATGTCCCGGGAGGGTCCGGTAATGAGCAGTTCTTC.

The V and J genes are TRBV4-1 and TRBJ2-1; perhaps TRBD2 as D (5 bases). The germline CDR1 and CDR2 sequences are MGHRA and YSYEKL. Trimming took off 0 bases at V and 6 bases at J, with 15 bases between the two ends. The CDR3 loop spans 16 amino acids. The CDR3 is CASSQDLPSSGNEQFF. The CDR3 region has the DNA TGCGCCAGCAGCCAAGATCTCCCTAGCTCGGGCAATGAGCAGTTCTTC.

This clonotype was seen once. The chain employs TRBV7-9 and TRBJ2-1, with a tentative D call TRBD1 (5 bases). The V and J ends lost 1 base and 1 base respectively, with 17 bases between them. The V gene's germline CDR1 is SEHNR and CDR2 FQNEAQ (reference sequence). This CDR3 has 18 residues. CDR3 amino acids: CASSLETAITASYNEQFF. DNA of the CDR3: TGTGCCAGCAGCTTAGAGACAGCGATTACCGCTTCCTACAATGAGCAGTTCTTC.

At least ten counts were recorded for this clonotype. The chain couples TRBV29-1 to TRBJ2-7, with TRBD1 matching 8 bases. Trimming cost V 7 bases and J 2 bases; bases outside gene matches: 4. This CDR3 is 12 amino acids long. Germline V gives CDR1 SQVTM, CDR2 ANQGSEA. CDR3 bases: TGCAGCGCCGAGGACAGGGCCTACGAGCAGTACTTC. Its translation: CSAEDRAYEQYF.

The chain combines TRBV28 with TRBJ2-1; 9 bases are shared with TRBD1. Germline V gene sequence: CDR1 MDHEN, CDR2 SYDVKM. CDR3 size: 14 residues. Trimming took 11 bases from V and 10 from J; bases not matched to a gene: 15. As DNA, the CDR3 is TGTGCCGGTGCCAGGGACAGGGCTATTGGAGAGCAGTTCTTC. Its translation: CAGARDRAIGEQFF.

The CDR3 reads CASSRGTGSSPLHF. CDR3 sequence (DNA): TGTGCCAGCAGCCGTGGGACAGGGAGTTCACCCCTCCACTTT. The chain uses TRBV3-1 and TRBJ1-6, with 9 bases that match TRBD1. CDR3 size: 14 residues. V lost 4 bases, J lost 9 bases, and 4 bases stayed unmatched. Germline CDR1 and CDR2: LGHDT and YNNKEL (reference sequence).

The V call is TRBV12-3 or TRBV12-4, the J call TRBJ2-7; D possibly matches TRBD1 or TRBD2 (5 bases each). V shed 5 bases and J shed 0 bases, with 11 bases lying between them. The CDR3 consists of 14 residues. CDR3 DNA sequence: TGTGCCAGCAGTCAGTGGGGGAGCTCCTACGAGCAGTACTTC. Translating gives CASSQWGSSYEQYF.

The rearrangement links TRBV27 to TRBJ2-2, with 11 bases fitting TRBD2. Germline CDR1 is MNHEY and CDR2 is SMNVEV (reference sequence). The V gene end was trimmed by 3 bases and the J gene end by 5 bases; junction bases not matched to a gene: 5. This CDR3 contains 16 residues. The CDR3 loop reads CASSFRLAGSTGELFF. CDR3 DNA: TGTGCCAGCAGTTTCAGACTAGCGGGAAGTACCGGGGAGCTGTTTTTT.

This clonotype has just a few counts. The chain joins TRBV7-2 to TRBJ2-3, with D possibly called TRBD1 or TRBD2 (6 bases each). Trimming pared 5 bases from V and 2 bases from J, leaving 17 bases between. Germline CDR1 and CDR2: SGHTA and FQGNSA. This CDR3 comprises 16 residues. DNA of the CDR3: TGTGCCAGCAGCCCGTTAGGGGGAGGACTCACAGATACGCAGTATTTT. Protein product: CASSPLGGGLTDTQYF.

This clonotype was seen more than once but under ten times. The chain carries TRBV20-1 and TRBJ2-7; 11 bases line up with TRBD1. This CDR3 comprises 15 residues. Germline CDR1 DFQATT, CDR2 SNEGSKA (reference sequence). The CDR3: CSATPSGTGGWEQYF. The CDR3, as DNA: TGCAGCGCCACCCCCTCTGGGACAGGGGGTTGGGAGCAGTACTTC.

The chain has TRBV4-3 and TRBJ1-5, with D maybe TRBD1 (5 bases). The CDR3 loop spans 15 amino acids. From germline, CDR1 is LGHNA and CDR2 YSLEER. Trimming took 2 bases from V and 3 from J, leaving 11 bases between them. This CDR3 reads CASSQRRGSNQPQHF. The CDR3 region has the DNA TGCGCCAGCAGCCAAAGGAGGGGTTCCAATCAGCCCCAGCATTTT.

The rearrangement uses TRBV6-6 and TRBJ2-1, with 7 nucleotides matching TRBD1. Germline CDR1 MNHNY, CDR2 SVGAGI (reference sequence). V shed 6 bases and J 12 bases; nucleotides not matched to a gene: 5. The CDR3 runs 11 residues. The CDR3 coding sequence is TGTGCCAGCAGCCCAACAGGGGCGCAGTTCTTC. Residues: CASSPTGAQFF.

The gene calls are TRBV20-1 and TRBJ2-1; D is tentatively TRBD1 or TRBD2 (5 bases each). The J call is in doubt because the DNA end fits TRBJ2-7 better. Germline V gene data show CDR1 as DFQATT and CDR2 as SNEGSKA (reference sequence). The CDR3 spans 13 residues. This chain's CDR3 is CSAPTGTSYEQYF. As DNA, the CDR3 is TGCAGTGCCCCTACCGGGACCAGTTACGAGCAGTACTTC.

J is TRBJ2-3 and V is TRBV15, with a weak D call TRBD2 (5 bases). V lost 5 bases and J lost 0, with 9 bases in between. Germline-derived CDR1 and CDR2 are LNHNV and YYDKDF (reference sequence). The CDR3 is 14 amino acids. As DNA, the CDR3 is TGTGCCACCAGCCCAGTAGCGAGCACAGATACGCAGTATTTT. It is translated as CATSPVASTDTQYF.

The chain is built from TRBV29-1 and TRBJ2-7, with 7 bases lining up with TRBD1. Trimming took 0 bases from V and 4 from J; bases not matched to a gene: 9. CDR3 length equals 15 residues. Germline V lookup: CDR1 SQVTM, CDR2 ANQGSEA. In DNA, the CDR3 is TGCAGCGTTGAAGACTCCGAAGGGGGCAGGTACGAGCAGTACTTC. Its translation: CSVEDSEGGRYEQYF.

The chain uses TRBV5-1 and TRBJ2-3, with D possibly TRBD2 on 6 matching bases. Looked up from germline, CDR1 is SGHRS and CDR2 is YFSETQ. Trimming stripped 4 bases from V and 3 bases from J, with 18 bases between. The CDR3 runs to 16 residues. The CDR3 nucleotides are TGCGCCAGCAGCCCGGCAGGGAGGAGAGGTACAGATACGCAGTATTTT. Translation gives CASSPAGRRGTDTQYF. The variable domain in full, with the rest retrieved from reference TRBV5-1 and TRBJ2-3, is KAGVTQTPRYLIKTRGQQVTLSCSPISGHRSVSWYQQTPGQGLQFLFEYFSETQRNKGNFPGRFSGRQFSNSRSEMNVSTLELGDSALYLCASSPAGRRGTDTQYFGPGTRLTVL.

CDR3 coding DNA: TGCGCCAGCAGCTTGGGGCCCTCAGGAACCACTGAAGCTTTCTTT. This sequence encodes CASSLGPSGTTEAFF. The gene calls are TRBV5-1 and TRBJ1-1, with D unclear. From germline, CDR1 is SGHRS and CDR2 YFSETQ. Trimming removed 0 bases at V and 4 bases at J, with 13 bases between. The CDR3 loop spans 15 amino acids.

V is TRBV5-8 and J is TRBJ2-7, with D tentatively TRBD1 (6 bases). The CDR3 has 16 amino acids. Germline loops: CDR1 SGHTS, CDR2 YDEGEE. V was clipped by 0 bases and J by 0 bases, with 13 bases between them. This CDR3 is CASSLAPRGNSYEQYF. CDR3 coding DNA: TGTGCCAGCAGCTTGGCCCCCAGGGGAAACTCCTACGAGCAGTACTTC.

This rearrangement joins TRBV15 to TRBJ2-7; D might be TRBD1 or TRBD2, each matching 5 bases. Trimming pared 2 bases from V and 0 bases from J, leaving 17 bases between. From germline, CDR1 is LNHNV and CDR2 YYDKDF (reference sequence). The CDR3 loop spans 17 amino acids. The CDR3 DNA follows: TGTGCCACCAGCAGAACCCTGGGGGTACACAGCTCCTACGAGCAGTACTTC. Protein sequence: CATSRTLGVHSSYEQYF.

For this clonotype: Possible read error: a much larger clone is one base away. This sequence joins TRBV11-2 and TRBJ2-3, with 7 bases matching TRBD2. Germline lookup yields CDR1 SGHAT and CDR2 FQNNGV. With 7 bases clipped from V and 8 bases from J, the junction kept 6 bases outside the gene matches. The CDR3 totals 12 residues. CDR3 nucleotide sequence: TGTGCCAGCAACTCCCCGGGGGGTACGCAGTATTTT. It yields the protein CASNSPGGTQYF.

The chain links TRBV3-1 to TRBJ2-7; tentatively, D is TRBD1 or TRBD2 (5 bases each). TRBJ2-5 matches the DNA end more closely, so the J call is doubtful. Germline lookup yields CDR1 LGHDT and CDR2 YNNKEL (reference sequence). The CDR3 length is 17 residues. CDR3 in DNA: TGTGCCAGCAGCCCCCCTTCGGTGGCAGGGACGCCGGAGACCCAGTACTTC. As protein: CASSPPSVAGTPETQYF.